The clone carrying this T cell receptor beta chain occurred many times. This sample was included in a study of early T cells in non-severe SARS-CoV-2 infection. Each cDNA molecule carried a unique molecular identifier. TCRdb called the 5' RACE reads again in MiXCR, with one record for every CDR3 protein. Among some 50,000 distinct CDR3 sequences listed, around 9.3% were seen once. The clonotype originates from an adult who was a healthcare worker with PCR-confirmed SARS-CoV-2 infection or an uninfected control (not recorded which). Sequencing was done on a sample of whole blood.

CDR3 in DNA: TGTGCCAGCAGCTTGGCCCAACGAGAGGAGCAGTTCTTC. Translation: CASSLAQREEQFF. This chain links TRBV5-4 with TRBJ2-1; D gene unclear. CDR3 length: 13 residues. Germline CDR1 and CDR2: SGHNT and YYREEE (reference sequence). The ends were cut back, 0 bases at V and 10 bases at J, with 11 bases in the middle.